These 16 T cell receptor beta chains were sequenced from one sample in a study of blood T cell repertoires in COVID-19. Assay used: immunoSEQ multiplex PCR; TCRdb lists only in-frame clones, some missing. The table lists around 220,000 clones, approximately 79% of them singletons. Sample: peripheral blood. These receptors were collected from a middle-aged woman with active or convalescent COVID-19.

The rearrangement uses TRBV6-2 or TRBV6-3 and TRBJ2-1, with TRBD2 matching over 10 bases. J was trimmed by 4 bases and V by 2 bases; bases with no gene match: 2. CDR3 length equals 15 residues. The germline V gene encodes CDR1 MNHEY and CDR2 SVGEGT. DNA for the CDR3: TGTGCCAGCAGTTACCTACTAGCGGGATACAATGAGCAGTTCTTC. Its translation: CASSYLLAGYNEQFF.

This chain joins TRBV6-4 and TRBJ1-6; possibly TRBD1 for D (5 bases). This CDR3 has 14 amino acids. The V end lost 1 base, the J end lost 9 bases, and 10 bases lay between the germline ends. CDR1 and CDR2 (germline): MRHNA, SNTAGT. CDR3 sequence: CASSDFGRGSPLHF. The CDR3, as DNA: TGTGCCAGCAGTGACTTCGGGAGGGGTTCACCCCTCCACTTT.

This clone was seen only once. This sequence joins TRBV15 and TRBJ2-2; D perhaps matches TRBD2 (5 bases). V was trimmed by 0 bases and J by 0 bases, leaving 11 bases between them. CDR3 length: 17 residues. Germline loops: CDR1 LNHNV, CDR2 YYDKDF (reference sequence). CDR3 in DNA: TGTGCCACCAGCAGAGATAGACTATTTGCGAACACCGGGGAGCTGTTTTTT. Translation gives CATSRDRLFANTGELFF.

This clone was detected once. The rearrangement uses TRBV11-1 and TRBJ2-1, with D possibly being TRBD2 (6 bases). V shed 8 bases and J shed 6 bases, with 14 bases lying between them. The length of the CDR3 is 13 residues. Germline CDR1 SGHAT, CDR2 FQDESV (reference sequence). The CDR3 loop is CASGGNTFNEQFF. The CDR3 DNA reads as TGTGCCAGCGGGGGGAACACCTTCAATGAGCAGTTCTTC.

The chain couples TRBV5-1 to TRBJ1-5; possible D gene TRBD1, 5 bases. CDR1 SGHRS and CDR2 YFSETQ come from the germline V gene. CDR3 size: 16 residues. Trimming pared 0 bases from V and 0 bases from J, leaving 10 bases between. CDR3 DNA sequence: TGCGCCAGCAGCTTGGGGGGGACTTATAGCAATCAGCCCCAGCATTTT. Its translation: CASSLGGTYSNQPQHF.

This clone was detected only a few times. V and J are TRBV3-1 (or the pseudogene TRBV3-2) and TRBJ2-2; D is uncertain. The ends were cut back, 4 bases at V and 1 base at J, with 13 bases in the middle. CDR3 length: 16 amino acids. Germline assignment: CDR1 LGHDT and CDR2 YNNKEL (reference sequence). Here the CDR3 DNA reads TGTGCCAGCAGCCGCGTTCGGGTCCTGAACACCGGGGAGCTGTTTTTT. Translating it yields CASSRVRVLNTGELFF.

The rearrangement links TRBV6-5 to TRBJ1-1; no clear D gene. Germline V gives CDR1 MNHEY, CDR2 SVGAGI. Between the trimmed V and J ends, which lost 0 bases and 5 bases, there was a span of 10 bases. This CDR3 region has 14 residues. The CDR3 nucleotides read TGTGCCAGCAGTTACTCGGGCGGGGTGACTGAAGCTTTCTTT. Translating it yields CASSYSGGVTEAFF.

The gene calls are TRBV27 and TRBJ2-7; D is possibly TRBD2 (6 bases). Trimming removed 6 bases from V and 4 bases from J, with 19 bases in between. The CDR3 is 15 residues long. CDR1 is MNHEY and CDR2 is SMNVEV in the germline V gene (reference sequence). Written as DNA, the CDR3 is TGTGCCAGCAGGCGCCAGTATCCGGGGGTGTACGAGCAGTACTTC. It translates to CASRRQYPGVYEQYF.

The chain carries TRBV13 and TRBJ1-6, with 7 bases identical to TRBD1. The J segment lost 0 bases and the V segment lost 5 bases, leaving 4 bases of the junction unmatched. The CDR3 covers 16 residues. Germline V gene data show CDR1 as PRHDT and CDR2 as FYEKMQ (reference sequence). The CDR3 DNA is TGTGCCAGCAGCCCGAGGACAGGCTCCTATAATTCACCCCTCCACTTT. This codes for CASSPRTGSYNSPLHF.

The J gene is TRBJ1-1, the V gene TRBV27; a weak D match, TRBD1 (5 bases). This CDR3 has 11 amino acids. V lost 3 bases, J lost 8 bases, and 7 bases lay in between. Germline CDR1 and CDR2: MNHEY and SMNVEV (reference sequence). The CDR3 DNA reads TGTGCCAGCAGTTTGGGGGGAGAAGCTTTCTTT. Translated, it gives CASSLGGEAFF.

Only a few counts were recorded for this clone. The chain uses TRBV11-2 and TRBJ2-2, with D tentatively TRBD1 (5 bases). Germline CDR1 and CDR2: SGHAT and FQNNGV. The CDR3 spans 16 residues. V lost 5 bases to trimming and J lost 0 bases, with 13 bases between them. The CDR3 reads CASSRNRLPNTGELFF. CDR3 in DNA: TGTGCCAGCAGCCGGAACAGGCTCCCGAACACCGGGGAGCTGTTTTTT.

The chain joins TRBV2 to TRBJ1-2; 8 bases map to TRBD1. V gave up 10 bases and J gave up 5 bases; unmatched junction bases: 9. The CDR3 totals 13 residues. The germline CDR1 and CDR2 sequences are SNHLY and FYNNEI. The CDR3: CATWGRQGYGYTF. The CDR3 DNA is TGTGCCACCTGGGGACGACAGGGGTATGGCTACACCTTC. Combining the CDR3 with reference TRBV2 and TRBJ1-2 gives the whole variable domain EPEVTQTPSHQVTQMGQEVILRCVPISNHLYFYWYRQILGQKVEFLVSFYNNEISEKSEIFDDQFSVERPDGSNFTLKIRSTKLEDSAMYFCATWGRQGYGYTFGSGTRLTVV.

The chain carries TRBV5-1 and TRBJ2-1; 7 bases match TRBD2. The CDR3 runs 13 residues. Per the germline V gene, CDR1 is SGHRS and CDR2 is YFSETQ. V lost 3 bases and J lost 10; bases outside the gene matches: 7. As DNA, the CDR3 is TGCGCCAGCAGCTGGACTAGTTTGAGGGAGCAGTTCTTC. It encodes CASSWTSLREQFF.

This clone has just one count. In nucleotides, the CDR3 is TGCGCCAGCAGTGAAGGGGTCGGGTACACCGGGGAGCTGTTTTTT. It is translated as CASSEGVGYTGELFF. The gene calls are TRBV10-1 and TRBJ2-2, with TRBD1 as a possible D gene (5 bases). V shed 3 bases and J shed 3 bases, with 11 bases lying between them. This CDR3 region has 15 residues. The germline gives CDR1 WNHNN, CDR2 SYGVQD (reference sequence).

J is TRBJ1-2 and V is TRBV2, with 10 bases identical to TRBD1. Trimming cost V 5 bases and J 4 bases; bases outside gene matches: 4. Germline V CDR1 and CDR2: SNHLY, FYNNEI. The CDR3 loop spans 14 amino acids. The CDR3 coding sequence is TGTGCCAGCAGTTTGACAGGGGGCGGCTATGGCTACACCTTC. Encoded protein: CASSLTGGGYGYTF.

The rearrangement links TRBV3-1 (or the pseudogene TRBV3-2) to TRBJ1-2; 9 nucleotides align to TRBD1. J lost 4 bases, V lost 1 base, and 4 bases had no gene match. The CDR3 sequence is 15 residues long. Germline values: CDR1 LGHDT, CDR2 YNNKEL (reference sequence). CDR3 sequence: CASSQGDRVSYGYTF. The CDR3, as DNA: TGTGCCAGCAGCCAAGGGGACAGGGTCAGCTATGGCTACACCTTC.